The 30 T cell receptor beta chains given below trace back to one sample, sequenced in a study of identical twins. TCRdb passed the 5' RACE reads through MiXCR, listing each CDR3 protein once. The sample carries some 570,000 distinct CDR3 sequences, under 25% recorded once. These data were also filed under a second study, of yellow fever vaccine responses in identical twins.

Sequenced input: CD4+ T cells sorted from blood. These receptor sequences come from a young woman in good health.

J is TRBJ1-2 and V is TRBV5-1; 8 nucleotides align to TRBD1. After removal of 0 bases from V and 6 bases from J, the junction contained 4 bases not matched to a gene. The CDR3 totals 14 residues. Germline V gene sequence: CDR1 SGHRS, CDR2 YFSETQ. The CDR3 protein is CASSLAEQGDGYTF. The CDR3 DNA reads as TGCGCCAGCAGCTTGGCCGAACAGGGGGATGGCTACACCTTC.

This clonotype was seen more than once but under ten times. The rearrangement uses TRBV6-2 or TRBV6-3 and TRBJ2-5; D is perhaps TRBD2 (8 bases). The germline V gene encodes CDR1 MNHEY and CDR2 SVGEGT. The CDR3 is 18 residues long. Trimming took off 6 bases at V and 4 bases at J, with 27 bases between the two ends. The CDR3 region has the DNA TGTGCCAGCAGGCTCTCGGGGGGGCCTAGGGGGCCCGGAGAGACCCAGTACTTC. This encodes CASRLSGGPRGPGETQYF.

The rearrangement links TRBV4-1 to TRBJ2-7; D unclear. The CDR3 length is 13 residues. Germline V gene data show CDR1 as MGHRA and CDR2 as YSYEKL. V gave up 0 bases and J gave up 5 bases, with 8 bases separating them. DNA for the CDR3: TGCGCCAGCAGCCAAGAAGTTCGGGACGAGCAGTACTTC. This translates into CASSQEVRDEQYF.

CDR3 in amino acids: CASSEDRGAKNIQYF. The CDR3 nucleotides are TGCGCCAGCAGTGAGGACAGGGGGGCCAAAAACATTCAGTACTTC. This chain uses TRBV10-1 with TRBJ2-4; 9 bases match TRBD1. The V and J ends lost 2 bases and 1 base, in that order; junction bases with no gene match: 0. CDR3 size: 15 residues. CDR1 and CDR2 from the germline V gene are WNHNN and SYGVQD (reference sequence).

This clonotype has only a few counts. The rearrangement joins TRBV3-1 to TRBJ2-3; D might be TRBD1 or TRBD2, each matching 6 bases. The V gene lost 4 bases and the J gene lost 4 bases, with 15 bases spanning the gap. Germline CDR1 reads LGHDT; CDR2 reads YNNKEL (reference sequence). The CDR3 is 15 residues long. The CDR3 reads CASSRRRGVSDTQYF. In DNA, the CDR3 is TGTGCCAGCAGCCGCCGGAGGGGGGTTTCAGATACGCAGTATTTT.

There are a few counts of this clonotype. This chain uses TRBV6-1 with TRBJ1-1; unclear D gene. CDR3 length: 13 residues. From germline, CDR1 is MNHNS and CDR2 SASEGT. The germline V and J ends were trimmed by 8 bases and 2 bases, with 12 bases remaining between them. The DNA of the CDR3 is TGTGCCAGCCTCCTAAATACCAACACTGAAGCTTTCTTT. The encoded protein is CASLLNTNTEAFF.

This rearrangement joins TRBV20-1 to TRBJ1-1; unclear D gene. Trimming removed 6 bases at V and 4 bases at J, with 12 bases between. The CDR3 has 12 residues. Looked up from germline, CDR1 is DFQATT and CDR2 is SNEGSKA (reference sequence). CDR3 sequence reads: CSALPGFTEAFF. CDR3 in DNA: TGCAGTGCGCTGCCTGGTTTCACTGAAGCTTTCTTT.

This clonotype has a handful of counts. V gene TRBV5-1 combines with J gene TRBJ1-1, with a possible D match to TRBD1 (5 bases). The CDR3 loop spans 15 amino acids. The germline V gene encodes CDR1 SGHRS and CDR2 YFSETQ. V was pared by 6 bases and J by 1 base, with 16 bases between. CDR3 in DNA: TGCGCCAGCACTCTTGGTGGGGGGACGAACACTGAAGCTTTCTTT. The encoded protein is CASTLGGGTNTEAFF.

This rearrangement joins TRBV27 to TRBJ2-2; a weak D match, TRBD2 (5 bases). Germline CDR1 is MNHEY and CDR2 is SMNVEV (reference sequence). Trimming took off 3 bases at V and 6 bases at J, with 8 bases between the two ends. The CDR3 covers 13 residues. The CDR3 sequence is CASSLRVAGELFF. In DNA form, the CDR3 reads TGTGCCAGCAGTTTGAGGGTGGCCGGGGAGCTGTTTTTT.

This clonotype was counted a few times. V usage is TRBV12-3 or TRBV12-4 and J usage is TRBJ2-2; 7 nucleotides match TRBD2. Germline trimming cut 6 bases from V and 2 bases from J; bases unmatched to any gene: 6. The CDR3 runs to 15 residues. CDR3 DNA sequence: TGTGCCAGCAGGACCCTAGCGGATAACACCGGGGAGCTGTTTTTT. Amino acids: CASRTLADNTGELFF.

The V call is TRBV11-2, the J call TRBJ2-5; 9 bases match TRBD1. Trimming at V came to 5 bases and at J to 4 bases, leaving 5 bases not matched to a gene. The germline CDR1 and CDR2 sequences are SGHAT and FQNNGV. This CDR3 has 14 amino acids. CDR3 in amino acids: CASSVDRGRETQYF. In DNA, the CDR3 is TGTGCCAGCAGCGTCGACAGGGGGAGAGAGACCCAGTACTTC.

The CDR3 reads CSVDSSGRTDTQYF. In nucleotides, the CDR3 is TGCAGCGTTGACTCCAGCGGGAGAACAGATACGCAGTATTTT. The chain has TRBV29-1 and TRBJ2-3; TRBD2 aligns across 8 bases. Germline V gene lookup returns CDR1 SQVTM and CDR2 ANQGSEA. This CDR3 has 14 residues. Unmatched junction bases numbered 5, after V lost 3 bases and J lost 3 bases.

The chain employs TRBV12-3 or TRBV12-4 and TRBJ2-3; 16 bases are a match to TRBD2. Trimming cost V 4 bases and J 0 bases; bases outside gene matches: 7. This CDR3 contains 19 residues. The CDR3 DNA reads TGTGCCAGCAGTTCGGGACTAGCGGGGGGGCGAACTAGCACAGATACGCAGTATTTT. It translates to CASSSGLAGGRTSTDTQYF.

This clonotype has more than one count but fewer than ten. The V call is TRBV5-6, the J call TRBJ2-1; unclear D gene. Trimming shortened V by 0 bases and J by 2 bases, and 12 bases separated the two germline ends. The CDR3 spans 16 residues. Germline assignment: CDR1 SGHDT and CDR2 YYEEEE. CDR3 in DNA: TGTGCCAGCAGCTTGGGTAGCAGCACGGCCTACAATGAGCAGTTCTTC. This translates into CASSLGSSTAYNEQFF.

This clonotype has just a few counts. J is TRBJ2-5 and V is TRBV5-6; perhaps TRBD2 as D (6 bases). This CDR3 comprises 17 residues. V lost 4 bases, J lost 2 bases, and 21 bases lay in between. Germline values: CDR1 SGHDT, CDR2 YYEEEE. DNA for the CDR3: TGTGCCAGCAGCCGCCCATTAGTTCCTAGCGTTCAAGAGACCCAGTACTTC. This gives the protein CASSRPLVPSVQETQYF.

This clonotype was recorded at least ten times. V is TRBV10-3 and J is TRBJ2-7; D uncertain. V was pared by 2 bases and J by 7 bases, with 15 bases between. Germline values: CDR1 ENHRY, CDR2 SYGVKD. The CDR3 length is 14 residues. The CDR3 here is CAISEVSTPEEQYV. The CDR3 DNA reads as TGTGCCATCAGTGAGGTTAGCACCCCTGAGGAGCAGTACGTC.

Only a few counts were recorded for this clonotype. The chain carries TRBV10-3 and TRBJ2-7; TRBD2 matches 9 bases. CDR1 and CDR2 (germline): ENHRY, SYGVKD. The CDR3 is made up of 15 amino acids. Unmatched junction bases numbered 5, after V lost 0 bases and J lost 5 bases. The CDR3 here is CAISESSGSPHEQYF. CDR3 coding DNA: TGTGCCATCAGTGAGTCTAGCGGGAGTCCCCACGAGCAGTACTTC.

V usage is TRBV9 and J usage is TRBJ2-1; 13 bases agree with TRBD2. Per the germline V gene, CDR1 is SGDLS and CDR2 is YYNGEE. The CDR3 spans 15 residues. Unmatched junction bases numbered 3, after V lost 0 bases and J lost 9 bases. This chain's CDR3 is CASSVATSGRSEQFF. The DNA for the CDR3 is TGTGCCAGCAGCGTAGCGACTAGCGGGAGGAGTGAGCAGTTCTTC.

A few counts support this clonotype. The V and J genes are TRBV13 and TRBJ2-3; D not resolved. Trimming left V 8 bases short and J 3 bases short, with 6 bases between. Germline loops: CDR1 PRHDT, CDR2 FYEKMQ (reference sequence). This CDR3 has 11 residues. The CDR3 reads CASGQTDTQYF. CDR3 nucleotides: TGTGCCAGCGGTCAAACAGATACGCAGTATTTT.

This clonotype has only a few counts. The chain employs TRBV4-2 and TRBJ1-1; TRBD1 is a possible D gene (5 bases). CDR1 is LGHNA and CDR2 is YNFKEQ in the germline V gene. The V and J ends lost 5 bases and 2 bases respectively, with 15 bases between them. CDR3 length: 15 residues. CDR3: CASSVGPNSNTEAFF. In nucleotides, the CDR3 is TGTGCCAGCAGCGTGGGGCCTAACTCTAACACTGAAGCTTTCTTT.

The chain has TRBV10-1 and TRBJ2-7; D is ambiguous. This CDR3 region has 15 residues. Germline assignment: CDR1 WNHNN and CDR2 SYGVQD (reference sequence). The V end lost 0 bases, the J end lost 0 bases, and 9 bases lay between the germline ends. For the CDR3, the DNA is TGCGCCAGCAGTGAGTCCACACAGAGCTCCTACGAGCAGTACTTC. This codes for CASSESTQSSYEQYF.

This chain connects TRBV21-1 to TRBJ2-7; TRBD1, the table's D call, was not compared with the DNA. TRBV21-1 represents a pseudogene. The CDR3 is made up of 14 amino acids. CDR3 nucleotide sequence: TGTACCGGTATGATCGGGGCACCCACCTACGAGCAGTACGTC. Translating gives CTGMIGAPTYEQYV.

In this sample, this clonotype turned up a few times. CDR3 sequence (DNA): TGTGCCAGCAGATCCACAGGGGTCAATCAGCCCCAGCATTTT. Protein: CASRSTGVNQPQHF. The genes are TRBV12-3 or TRBV12-4 and TRBJ1-5; TRBD1 agrees at 7 bases. V lost 6 bases and J lost 3; bases outside the gene matches: 5. The CDR3 has 14 residues.

This clonotype was detected a few times. The chain carries TRBV5-1 and TRBJ2-2; D may be TRBD2 (5 bases). The CDR3 runs 16 residues. CDR1 is SGHRS and CDR2 is YFSETQ in the germline V gene. The V and J ends lost 7 bases and 1 base respectively, with 17 bases between them. CDR3 sequence: CASSPTTLKNTGELFF. CDR3 DNA sequence: TGCGCCAGCTCGCCGACTACCTTAAAGAACACCGGGGAGCTGTTTTTT.

This clonotype has only a few counts. V is TRBV10-3 and J is TRBJ2-7; D gene uncertain. V was cut by 6 bases and J by 5 bases, with 17 bases left in between. Per germline, CDR1 ENHRY and CDR2 SYGVKD. The CDR3 runs 14 residues. In DNA, the CDR3 is TGTGCCATCAGGGCGGTTTCGGCCCGAGACGAGCAGTACTTC. It translates to CAIRAVSARDEQYF.

The J gene is TRBJ2-7, the V gene TRBV9; D is undetermined. The V gene lost 4 bases and the J gene lost 6 bases, with 14 bases spanning the gap. Germline loops: CDR1 SGDLS, CDR2 YYNGEE. CDR3 length: 13 amino acids. The chain's CDR3 is CASSPQIGSEQYF. The DNA for the CDR3 is TGTGCCAGCAGCCCCCAGATCGGCTCCGAGCAGTACTTC.

This clonotype has a handful of counts. The J gene is TRBJ1-1, the V gene TRBV19; TRBD1 agrees at 7 bases. With V trimmed by 5 bases and J by 5 bases, 8 bases remained unmatched. CDR3 size: 14 residues. Germline loops: CDR1 LNHDA, CDR2 SQIVND (reference sequence). CDR3 sequence (DNA): TGTGCCAGTAGTCCCCCGGGACAGCGAACTGAAGCTTTCTTT. It specifies CASSPPGQRTEAFF.

This clonotype turned up a few times. This chain uses TRBV20-1 with TRBJ2-5; TRBD2 matches at 8 bases. Germline V gives CDR1 DFQATT, CDR2 SNEGSKA (reference sequence). With V trimmed by 1 base and J by 2 bases, 3 bases remained unmatched. This CDR3 has 14 residues. Here the CDR3 reads CSARAGGHQETQYF. CDR3 in DNA: TGCAGTGCTAGAGCGGGGGGGCATCAAGAGACCCAGTACTTC.

This chain joins TRBV5-1 and TRBJ2-3, with D possibly matching TRBD1 (6 bases). Germline CDR1 is SGHRS and CDR2 is YFSETQ. CDR3 length: 14 amino acids. V shed 6 bases and J shed 2 bases, with 13 bases lying between them. The CDR3 DNA reads as TGCGCCAGCAACCCGACAGGAGCCACAGATACGCAGTATTTT. Protein sequence: CASNPTGATDTQYF. Using reference TRBV5-1 and TRBJ2-3 for the parts outside the CDR3, the full variable domain is KAGVTQTPRYLIKTRGQQVTLSCSPISGHRSVSWYQQTPGQGLQFLFEYFSETQRNKGNFPGRFSGRQFSNSRSEMNVSTLELGDSALYLCASNPTGATDTQYFGPGTRLTVL.

This clonotype was seen a single time. The gene calls are TRBV5-1 and TRBJ2-7; 8 bases are a match to TRBD1. V lost 5 bases and J lost 0; bases outside the gene matches: 7. Germline CDR1 reads SGHRS; CDR2 reads YFSETQ. The CDR3 length is 15 residues. The CDR3 spells CASSSRTGPSYEQYF. As DNA, the CDR3 is TGCGCCAGCAGTTCGCGGACAGGGCCCTCCTACGAGCAGTACTTC.